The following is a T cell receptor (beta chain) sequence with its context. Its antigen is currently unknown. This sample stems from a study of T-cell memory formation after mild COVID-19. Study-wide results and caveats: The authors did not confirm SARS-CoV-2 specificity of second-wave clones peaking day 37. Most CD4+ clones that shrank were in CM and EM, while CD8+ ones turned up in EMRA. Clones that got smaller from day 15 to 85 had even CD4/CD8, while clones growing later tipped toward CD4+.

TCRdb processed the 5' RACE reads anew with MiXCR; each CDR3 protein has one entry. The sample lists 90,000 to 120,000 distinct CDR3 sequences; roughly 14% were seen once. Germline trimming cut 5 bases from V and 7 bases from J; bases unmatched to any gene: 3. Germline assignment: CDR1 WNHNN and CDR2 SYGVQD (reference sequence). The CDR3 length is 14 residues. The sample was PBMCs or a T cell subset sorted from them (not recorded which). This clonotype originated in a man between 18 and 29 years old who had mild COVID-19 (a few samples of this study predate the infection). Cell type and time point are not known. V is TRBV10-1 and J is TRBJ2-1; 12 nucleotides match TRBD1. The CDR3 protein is CASSRDRGLNEQFF. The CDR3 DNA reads TGCGCCAGCAGTCGGGACAGGGGGCTTAATGAGCAGTTCTTC.